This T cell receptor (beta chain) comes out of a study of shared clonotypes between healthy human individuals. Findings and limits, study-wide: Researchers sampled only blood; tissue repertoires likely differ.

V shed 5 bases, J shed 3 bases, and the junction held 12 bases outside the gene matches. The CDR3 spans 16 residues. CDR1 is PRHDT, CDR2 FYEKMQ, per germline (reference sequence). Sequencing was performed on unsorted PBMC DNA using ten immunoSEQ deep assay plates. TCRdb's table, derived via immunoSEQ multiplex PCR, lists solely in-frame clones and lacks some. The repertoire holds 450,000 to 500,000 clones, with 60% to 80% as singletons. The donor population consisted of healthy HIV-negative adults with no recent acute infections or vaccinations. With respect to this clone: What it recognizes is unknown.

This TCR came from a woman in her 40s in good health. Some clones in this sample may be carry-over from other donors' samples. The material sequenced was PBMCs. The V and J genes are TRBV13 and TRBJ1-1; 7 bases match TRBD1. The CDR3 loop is CASSHTYDRDDTEAFF. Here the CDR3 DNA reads TGTGCCAGCAGCCACACCTATGACAGGGATGACACTGAAGCTTTCTTT. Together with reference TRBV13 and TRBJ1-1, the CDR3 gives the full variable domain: AAGVIQSPRHLIKEKRETATLKCYPIPRHDTVYWYQQGPGQDPQFLISFYEKMQSDKGSIPDRFSAQQFSDYHSELNMSSLELGDSALYFCASSHTYDRDDTEAFFGQGTRLTVV.